These 20 T cell receptor beta chains were all obtained from the same sample, sequenced in a study of shared clonotypes between healthy human individuals. The naive CD8 population came from CD45RO-negative cells selected for CCR7, without terminally differentiated effector memory CD45RA+ cells. Sequencing was performed with immunoSEQ multiplex PCR; in TCRdb, only in-frame clones are kept and a portion is missing. The sample has around 600,000 clones; approximately 96% are singletons. The sequenced sample was naive CD8+ T cells sorted from blood. The receptors shown here come from a woman aged 30 to 39 in good health.

The chain uses TRBV5-1 and TRBJ2-1; either TRBD1 or TRBD2 may supply D (5 bases each). Trimming took off 0 bases at V and 9 bases at J, with 7 bases between the two ends. CDR1 is SGHRS, CDR2 YFSETQ, per germline. The CDR3 length is 12 residues. In DNA, the CDR3 is TGCGCCAGCAGCTTGGCCGGGACTGAGCAGTTCTTC. Amino acids: CASSLAGTEQFF.

The chain has TRBV5-1 and TRBJ2-1, with 8 bases lining up with TRBD1. CDR1 and CDR2 from the germline V gene are SGHRS and YFSETQ. The trim removed 0 bases at V and 7 bases at J, leaving 9 bases unmatched. The CDR3 has 16 amino acids. The CDR3 loop reads CASSLGSTGVGNEQFF. CDR3 nucleotide sequence: TGCGCCAGCAGCTTGGGATCGACAGGGGTGGGAAATGAGCAGTTCTTC. Together with reference TRBV5-1 and TRBJ2-1, the CDR3 gives the full variable domain: KAGVTQTPRYLIKTRGQQVTLSCSPISGHRSVSWYQQTPGQGLQFLFEYFSETQRNKGNFPGRFSGRQFSNSRSEMNVSTLELGDSALYLCASSLGSTGVGNEQFFGPGTRLTVL.

The genes are TRBV19 and TRBJ1-6, with 7 bases identical to TRBD1. CDR1 and CDR2 from the germline V gene are LNHDA and SQIVND (reference sequence). Trimming at V came to 8 bases and at J to 7 bases, leaving 11 bases not matched to a gene. The CDR3 is 15 amino acids. The CDR3 DNA reads as TGTGCCAGTCAGGTCAGGGACAGCCCAAATTCACCCCTCCACTTT. Translating gives CASQVRDSPNSPLHF.

The chain joins TRBV28 to TRBJ1-5; TRBD1 matches 7 bases. CDR1 MDHEN and CDR2 SYDVKM come from the germline V gene. J gave up 3 bases and V 6 bases, and 5 bases lay outside the gene matches. There are 14 residues in the CDR3. The CDR3 DNA reads TGTGCCAGCAGCTTCGGACAGGACAATCAGCCCCAGCATTTT. Amino acids: CASSFGQDNQPQHF. Variable domain in full (rest from reference TRBV28 and TRBJ1-5): DVKVTQSSRYLVKRTGEKVFLECVQDMDHENMFWYRQDPGLGLRLIYFSYDVKMKEKGDIPEGYSVSREKKERFSLILESASTNQTSMYLCASSFGQDNQPQHFGDGTRLSIL.

The V and J genes are TRBV7-9 and TRBJ1-3; weak D call: TRBD1 (6 bases). The CDR3 is made up of 14 amino acids. CDR1 is SEHNR, CDR2 FQNEAQ, per germline (reference sequence). Trimming removed 4 bases from V and 4 bases from J, with 11 bases in between. The CDR3: CASSSDRLGNTIYF. The CDR3 nucleotides are TGTGCCAGCAGCTCCGACAGGCTAGGAAACACCATATATTTT.

V is TRBV12-5 and J is TRBJ2-5, with 7 bases aligning to TRBD2. After removal of 0 bases from V and 0 bases from J, the junction contained 7 bases not matched to a gene. Germline V lookup: CDR1 LGHNT, CDR2 FRNRAP. CDR3 size: 17 residues. The CDR3 sequence: CASGLVGASGYQETQYF. As DNA, the CDR3 is TGTGCTAGTGGTTTGGTCGGGGCTAGCGGATACCAAGAGACCCAGTACTTC.

This clone was recorded only once. The V and J genes are TRBV19 and TRBJ2-2; D may be TRBD2 (5 bases). This CDR3 is 14 amino acids long. Germline V gene sequence: CDR1 LNHDA, CDR2 SQIVND (reference sequence). The germline V and J ends were trimmed by 6 bases and 1 base, with 9 bases remaining between them. CDR3 in amino acids: CASRFEGNTGELFF. CDR3 sequence (DNA): TGTGCCAGTAGATTCGAGGGGAACACCGGGGAGCTGTTTTTT. Full variable domain (outside the CDR3, taken from reference TRBV19 and TRBJ2-2): DGGITQSPKYLFRKEGQNVTLSCEQNLNHDAMYWYRQDPGQGLRLIYYSQIVNDFQKGDIAEGYSVSREKKESFPLTVTSAQKNPTAFYLCASRFEGNTGELFFGEGSRLTVL.

The chain carries TRBV4-1 and TRBJ2-5, with D perhaps TRBD2 (5 bases). Trimming removed 1 base at V and 12 bases at J, with 24 bases between. Germline CDR1 reads MGHRA; CDR2 reads YSYEKL. This CDR3 is 16 amino acids long. CDR3 protein: CASSQGVGAEEPKEYF. The CDR3 DNA follows: TGCGCCAGCAGCCAAGGGGTGGGAGCGGAGGAGCCTAAGGAGTACTTC.

This sequence joins TRBV13 and TRBJ1-1, with a possible D match to TRBD1 (6 bases). CDR1 PRHDT and CDR2 FYEKMQ come from the germline V gene (reference sequence). V was shortened by 8 bases and J by 4 bases, with 8 bases between the two germline ends. The CDR3 runs 11 residues. CDR3 nucleotides: TGTGCCAGCGGGGGCGGCACTGAAGCTTTCTTT. It specifies CASGGGTEAFF.

This chain links TRBV28 with TRBJ1-4; 9 bases line up with TRBD1. This CDR3 comprises 16 residues. Germline CDR1 is MDHEN and CDR2 is SYDVKM. The V and J ends lost 5 bases and 6 bases, in that order; junction bases with no gene match: 10. The CDR3 sequence is CASSLNTGTGHEKLFF. The CDR3 DNA reads TGTGCCAGCAGTCTAAATACCGGGACAGGGCATGAAAAACTGTTTTTT.

The chain carries TRBV19 and TRBJ1-5; D ambiguous. Trimming shortened V by 4 bases and J by 4 bases, and 11 bases separated the two germline ends. The length of the CDR3 is 14 residues. CDR1 and CDR2 (germline): LNHDA, SQIVND (reference sequence). Written as DNA, the CDR3 is TGTGCCAGTAGTAAGGGAATCTTGAATCAGCCCCAGCATTTT. Its translation is CASSKGILNQPQHF.

The rearrangement joins TRBV28 to TRBJ2-7, with TRBD2 as a possible D gene (5 bases). The CDR3 totals 13 residues. Between the trimmed V and J ends, which lost 3 bases and 6 bases, there was a span of 12 bases. Germline-derived CDR1 and CDR2 are MDHEN and SYDVKM. The CDR3 region is CASSFGEKSEQYF. CDR3 coding DNA: TGTGCCAGCAGTTTCGGGGAGAAATCCGAGCAGTACTTC.

The chain combines TRBV30 with TRBJ2-5; 7 bases fit TRBD1. The CDR3 has 11 residues. Trimming removed 5 bases from V and 3 bases from J; junction bases left unmatched: 0. Germline V gene data show CDR1 as GTSNPN and CDR2 as SVGIG (reference sequence). The CDR3: CAWGQEETQYF. For the CDR3, the DNA is TGTGCCTGGGGACAGGAAGAGACCCAGTACTTC.

V is TRBV27 and J is TRBJ1-2; 9 bases map to TRBD1. With V trimmed by 3 bases and J by 7 bases, 6 bases remained unmatched. Germline V gene sequence: CDR1 MNHEY, CDR2 SMNVEV (reference sequence). This CDR3 is 14 amino acids long. This CDR3 reads CASSLGTGFLGYTF. The CDR3 coding sequence is TGTGCCAGCAGTTTGGGGACAGGGTTTCTTGGCTACACCTTC.

Remarks on this clone: The sample holds other DNA sequences that translate to the same CDR3. The chain has TRBV28 and TRBJ1-4, with a weak D call TRBD1 (5 bases). V shed 3 bases and J shed 7 bases, with 12 bases lying between them. The CDR3 is made up of 14 amino acids. The germline V gene has CDR1 MDHEN and CDR2 SYDVKM. CDR3 nucleotide sequence: TGTGCCAGCAGTTTGAGTGGGGCTGGTGAAAAACTGTTTTTT. Its protein product is CASSLSGAGEKLFF.

This chain uses TRBV5-6 with TRBJ2-2, with 10 bases that match TRBD2. The ends lost 1 base at V and 7 bases at J; junction bases unmatched: 1. This CDR3 region has 14 residues. The germline V gene encodes CDR1 SGHDT and CDR2 YYEEEE. CDR3 protein: CASSLSSGSGELFF. For the CDR3, the DNA is TGTGCCAGCAGCTTGTCTAGCGGGAGCGGGGAGCTGTTTTTT.

The chain employs TRBV5-8 and TRBJ2-3; TRBD2 matches 7 bases. Germline lookup yields CDR1 SGHTS and CDR2 YDEGEE. This CDR3 region has 17 residues. V dropped 3 bases and J dropped 0; count of bases not matched to a gene: 10. The CDR3 coding sequence is TGTGCCAGCAGCTCGGCCGCTAGCGGCCCTAGCACAGATACGCAGTATTTT. Translated: CASSSAASGPSTDTQYF.

V and J are TRBV27 and TRBJ2-7; 8 bases match TRBD2. Germline values: CDR1 MNHEY, CDR2 SMNVEV (reference sequence). This CDR3 is 13 amino acids long. Losses at the gene ends were 6 bases for V and 4 bases for J; bases not matched to a gene: 5. This chain's CDR3 is CASRVREGYEQYF. DNA of the CDR3: TGTGCCAGCAGGGTACGGGAGGGTTACGAGCAGTACTTC.

The J gene is TRBJ1-1, the V gene TRBV28; D remains ambiguous. The germline V and J ends were trimmed by 6 bases and 2 bases, with 19 bases remaining between them. CDR1 is MDHEN and CDR2 is SYDVKM in the germline V gene. CDR3 size: 16 residues. Here the CDR3 DNA reads TGTGCCAGCAGCCCCCTAGGAGAGGGAATTAACACTGAAGCTTTCTTT. Translated: CASSPLGEGINTEAFF.

This chain uses TRBV28 with TRBJ2-2; perhaps D is TRBD1 or TRBD2 (6 bases each). Trimming cost V 7 bases and J 7 bases, with 16 bases left between them. Germline assignment: CDR1 MDHEN and CDR2 SYDVKM. This CDR3 has 14 residues. CDR3 nucleotides: TGTGCCAGCAACCACTATAGGGGGGTCGGGGAGCTGTTTTTT. Protein product: CASNHYRGVGELFF.